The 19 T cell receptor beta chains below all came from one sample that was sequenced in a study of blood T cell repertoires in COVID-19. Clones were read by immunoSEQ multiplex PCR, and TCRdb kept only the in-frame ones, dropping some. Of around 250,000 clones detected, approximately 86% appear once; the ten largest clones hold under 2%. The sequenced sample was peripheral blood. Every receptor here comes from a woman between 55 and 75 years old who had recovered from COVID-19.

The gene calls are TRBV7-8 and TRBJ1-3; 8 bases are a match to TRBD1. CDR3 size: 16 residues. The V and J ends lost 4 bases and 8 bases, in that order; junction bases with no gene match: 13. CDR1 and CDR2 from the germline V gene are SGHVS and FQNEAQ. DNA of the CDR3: TGTGCCAGCAGCTCGCGGACAGGGTTGGCTCGGGACACCATATATTTT. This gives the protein CASSSRTGLARDTIYF.

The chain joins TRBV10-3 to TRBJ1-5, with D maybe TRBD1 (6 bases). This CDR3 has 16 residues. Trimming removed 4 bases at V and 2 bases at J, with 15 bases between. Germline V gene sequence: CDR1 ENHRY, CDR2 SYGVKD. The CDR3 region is CAISASQGMGNQPQHF. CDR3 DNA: TGTGCCATCAGTGCATCCCAGGGGATGGGCAATCAGCCCCAGCATTTT.

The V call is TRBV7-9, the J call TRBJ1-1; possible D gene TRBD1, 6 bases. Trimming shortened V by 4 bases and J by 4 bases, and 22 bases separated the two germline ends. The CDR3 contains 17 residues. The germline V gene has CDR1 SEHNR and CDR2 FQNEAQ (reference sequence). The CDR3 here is CASSSALRVDSLTEAFF. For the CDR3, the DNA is TGTGCCAGCAGCTCCGCCCTCCGAGTGGACAGCCTCACTGAAGCTTTCTTT.

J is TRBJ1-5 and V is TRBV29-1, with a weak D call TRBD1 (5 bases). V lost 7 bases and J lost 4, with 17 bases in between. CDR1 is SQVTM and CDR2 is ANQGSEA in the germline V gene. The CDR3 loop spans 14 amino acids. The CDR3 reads CSASGTYGNQPQHF. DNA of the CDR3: TGCAGCGCCAGCGGGACGTATGGTAATCAGCCCCAGCATTTT. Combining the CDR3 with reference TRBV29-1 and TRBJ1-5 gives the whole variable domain SAVISQKPSRDICQRGTSLTIQCQVDSQVTMMFWYRQQPGQSLTLIATANQGSEATYESGFVIDKFPISRPNLTFSTLTVSNMSPEDSSIYLCSASGTYGNQPQHFGDGTRLSIL.

CDR3 sequence reads: CATSRDSTGRGKTQYF. Written as DNA, the CDR3 is TGTGCCACCAGCAGAGATTCCACGGGCCGAGGGAAGACCCAGTACTTC. The rearrangement uses TRBV15 and TRBJ2-5, with TRBD2 as a possible D gene (5 bases). There are 16 residues in the CDR3. V dropped 0 bases and J dropped 6 bases, with 17 bases sitting between them. The germline CDR1 and CDR2 sequences are LNHNV and YYDKDF (reference sequence).

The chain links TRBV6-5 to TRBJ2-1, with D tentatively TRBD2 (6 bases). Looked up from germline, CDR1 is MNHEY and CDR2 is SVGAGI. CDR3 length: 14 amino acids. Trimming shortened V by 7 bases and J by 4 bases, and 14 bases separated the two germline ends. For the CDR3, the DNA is TGTGCCAGCACCCGGGGACTGGCATACAATGAGCAGTTCTTC. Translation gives CASTRGLAYNEQFF.

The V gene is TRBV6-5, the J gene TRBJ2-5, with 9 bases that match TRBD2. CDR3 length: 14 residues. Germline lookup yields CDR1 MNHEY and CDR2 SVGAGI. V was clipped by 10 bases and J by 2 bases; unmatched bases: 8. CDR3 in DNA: TGTGCCATAAAGAGGCTAGCGGGGCAAGAGACCCAGTACTTC. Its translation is CAIKRLAGQETQYF.

In nucleotides, the CDR3 is TGTGCCAGCTCACCGGGACAGGGGTCCTACGAGCAGTACTTC. It specifies CASSPGQGSYEQYF. The rearrangement links TRBV18 to TRBJ2-7, with 10 bases lining up with TRBD1. Looked up from germline, CDR1 is KGHSH and CDR2 is LQKENI. The CDR3 consists of 14 residues. J lost 1 base, V lost 3 bases, and 0 bases had no gene match.

The CDR3 DNA reads TGTGCCAGCAGAGGTAGCGGGGGGGCCTGGATTGAGCAGTTCTTC. This codes for CASRGSGGAWIEQFF. This chain links TRBV7-2 with TRBJ2-1; 11 bases are a match to TRBD2. Germline CDR1 SGHTA, CDR2 FQGNSA. CDR3 size: 15 residues. Germline trimming cut 6 bases from V and 9 bases from J; bases unmatched to any gene: 10.

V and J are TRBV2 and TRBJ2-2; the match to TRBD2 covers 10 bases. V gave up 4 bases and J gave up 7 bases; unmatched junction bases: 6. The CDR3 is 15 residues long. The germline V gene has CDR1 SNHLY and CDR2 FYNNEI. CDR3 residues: CASSVLAGVVGELFF. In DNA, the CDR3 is TGTGCCAGCAGTGTCCTAGCGGGGGTCGTCGGGGAGCTGTTTTTT.

CDR3 sequence (DNA): TGTGCCAGTAGTACAAACAGGGTTTCCTCTGGCTACACCTTC. Amino acids: CASSTNRVSSGYTF. The chain uses TRBV19 and TRBJ1-2; tentative D call: TRBD1 (6 bases). CDR1 and CDR2 (germline): LNHDA, SQIVND (reference sequence). The V and J ends lost 4 bases and 7 bases respectively, with 16 bases between them. This CDR3 has 14 residues.

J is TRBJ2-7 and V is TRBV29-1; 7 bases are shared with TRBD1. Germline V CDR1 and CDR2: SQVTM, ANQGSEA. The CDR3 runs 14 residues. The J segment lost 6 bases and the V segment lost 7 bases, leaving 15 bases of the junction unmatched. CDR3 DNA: TGCAGCGCCGCCCGACAGGGATCACCGGGCGAGCAGTACTTC. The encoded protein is CSAARQGSPGEQYF.

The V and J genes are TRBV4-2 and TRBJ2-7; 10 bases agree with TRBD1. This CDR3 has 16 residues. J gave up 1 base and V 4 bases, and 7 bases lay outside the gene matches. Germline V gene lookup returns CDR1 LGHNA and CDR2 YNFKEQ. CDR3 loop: CASSRKTGGLSYEQYF. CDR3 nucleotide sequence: TGTGCCAGCAGCCGAAAGACAGGGGGCCTATCCTACGAGCAGTACTTC.

The CDR3 reads CASRGQGTYGYTF. As DNA, the CDR3 is TGTGCCAGCAGGGGACAGGGGACCTATGGCTACACCTTC. V usage is TRBV27 and J usage is TRBJ1-2; 10 bases are a match to TRBD1. Germline lookup yields CDR1 MNHEY and CDR2 SMNVEV (reference sequence). Losses at the gene ends were 6 bases for V and 4 bases for J; bases not matched to a gene: 2. The CDR3 covers 13 residues.

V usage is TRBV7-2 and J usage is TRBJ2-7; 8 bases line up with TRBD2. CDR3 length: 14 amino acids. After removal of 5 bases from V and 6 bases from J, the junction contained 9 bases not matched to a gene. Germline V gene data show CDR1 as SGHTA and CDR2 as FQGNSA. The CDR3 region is CASSIMGLGTEQYF. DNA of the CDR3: TGTGCCAGCAGCATCATGGGACTAGGTACCGAGCAGTACTTC.

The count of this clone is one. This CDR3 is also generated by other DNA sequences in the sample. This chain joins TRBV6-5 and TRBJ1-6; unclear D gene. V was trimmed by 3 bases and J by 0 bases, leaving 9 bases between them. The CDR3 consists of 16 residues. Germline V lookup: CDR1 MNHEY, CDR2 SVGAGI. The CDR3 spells CASSYGQSSYNSPLHF. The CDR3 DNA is TGTGCCAGCAGTTATGGGCAGTCCTCCTATAATTCACCCCTCCACTTT.

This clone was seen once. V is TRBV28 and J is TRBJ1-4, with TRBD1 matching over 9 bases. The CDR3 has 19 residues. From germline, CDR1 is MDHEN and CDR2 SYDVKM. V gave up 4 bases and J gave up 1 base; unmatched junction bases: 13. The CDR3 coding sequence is TGTGCCAGCAGTTCCCGAGTTCCGGGACAGGGCGAAACTAATGAAAAACTGTTTTTT. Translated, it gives CASSSRVPGQGETNEKLFF.

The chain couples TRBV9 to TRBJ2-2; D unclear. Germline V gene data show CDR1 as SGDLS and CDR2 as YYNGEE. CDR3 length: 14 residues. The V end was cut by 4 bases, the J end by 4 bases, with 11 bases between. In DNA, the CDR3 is TGTGCCAGCAGCCCTCGACTTGTCACCGGGGAGCTGTTTTTT. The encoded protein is CASSPRLVTGELFF.

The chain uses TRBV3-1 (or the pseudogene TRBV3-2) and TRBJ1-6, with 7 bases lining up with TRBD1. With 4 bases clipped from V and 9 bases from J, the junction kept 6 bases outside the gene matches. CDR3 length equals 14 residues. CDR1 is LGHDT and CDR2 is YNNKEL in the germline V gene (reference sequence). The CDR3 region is CASSPMDRFSPLHF. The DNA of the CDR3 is TGTGCCAGCAGCCCGATGGACAGGTTTTCACCCCTCCACTTT.